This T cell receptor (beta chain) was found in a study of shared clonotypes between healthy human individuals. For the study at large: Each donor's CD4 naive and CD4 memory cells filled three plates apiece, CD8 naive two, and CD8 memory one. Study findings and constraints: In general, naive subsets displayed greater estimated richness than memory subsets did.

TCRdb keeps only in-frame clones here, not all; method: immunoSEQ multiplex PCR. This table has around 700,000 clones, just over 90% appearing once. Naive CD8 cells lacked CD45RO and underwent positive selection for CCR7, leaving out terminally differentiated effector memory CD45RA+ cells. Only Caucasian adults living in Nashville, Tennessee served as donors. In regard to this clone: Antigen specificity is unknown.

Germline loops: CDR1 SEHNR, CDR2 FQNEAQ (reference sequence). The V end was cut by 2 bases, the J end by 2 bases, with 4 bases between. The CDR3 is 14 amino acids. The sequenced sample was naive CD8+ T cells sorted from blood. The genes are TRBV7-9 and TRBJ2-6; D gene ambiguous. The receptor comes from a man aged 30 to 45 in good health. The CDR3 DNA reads TGTGCCAGCAGCTTACATACTGGGGCCAACGTCCTGACTTTC. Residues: CASSLHTGANVLTF. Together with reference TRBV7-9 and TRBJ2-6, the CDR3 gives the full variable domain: DTGVSQNPRHKITKRGQNVTFRCDPISEHNRLYWYRQTLGQGPEFLTYFQNEAQLEKSRLLSDRFSAERPKGSFSTLEIQRTEQGDSAMYLCASSLHTGANVLTFGAGSRLTVL.